Included here is one TCR beta chain sequence, with context. Assay: immunoSEQ multiplex PCR; the TCRdb copy retains only in-frame clones and omits some. This table holds 65,000 to 80,000 clones, 86% found once. This specimen belongs to a study of blood T cell repertoires in COVID-19. The germline V gene encodes CDR1 SGHVS and CDR2 FQNEAQ. The junction had 5 bases not matched to a gene; V was cut back by 1 base and J by 4 bases. This CDR3 contains 15 residues. The V and J genes are TRBV7-8 and TRBJ1-2, with 8 bases matching TRBD1. The TCR comes from a young man with acute or convalescent COVID-19. The sample comprised peripheral blood. For the CDR3, the DNA is TGTGCCAGCAGCTTAGGCTCGACAGGGGTCTATGGCTACACCTTC. Protein product: CASSLGSTGVYGYTF. The full variable domain, with the rest looked up from reference TRBV7-8 and TRBJ1-2, is GAGVSQSPRYKVAKRGQDVALRCDPISGHVSLFWYQQALGQGPEFLTYFQNEAQLDKSGLPSDRFFAERPEGSVSTLKIQRTQQEDSAVYLCASSLGSTGVYGYTFGSGTRLTVV.